This entry describes one T cell receptor (beta chain). This sample was taken from a study of metastatic and nonmetastatic thyroid tumors. In the study overall: Where malignant and benign thyroid patients were concerned, repertoires were compared across blood and tumor or nodule tissue.

Authors' methods: What underpinned the distant-metastasis classifier for papillary thyroid cancer was the set of CDR3 differences across clinicopathological groups. Using MiXCR, TCRdb reanalyzed the PCR reads. TCRdb's processing, not the study's, gives the V and J calls here. The sample lists 6,100 or so clones; around 27% were seen once. Thyroid surgery was preceded by no treatment in any patient. Sequencing was carried out using adjacent normal tissue. This clonotype originated in a female donor with papillary thyroid cancer or a benign thyroid nodule (not recorded which). Some clones in this sample may be carry-over from other donors' samples.

Written as DNA, the CDR3 is TGTGCCAGCAGTCCGGGACTAGGGTTCGCCAATGAGCAGTTCTTC. Encoded protein: CASSPGLGFANEQFF. This chain links TRBV6-2 or TRBV6-3 with TRBJ2-1, with 8 bases matching TRBD2. There are 15 residues in the CDR3. V shed 5 bases, J shed 6 bases, and the junction held 9 bases outside the gene matches. CDR1 is MNHEY and CDR2 is SVGEGT in the germline V gene.